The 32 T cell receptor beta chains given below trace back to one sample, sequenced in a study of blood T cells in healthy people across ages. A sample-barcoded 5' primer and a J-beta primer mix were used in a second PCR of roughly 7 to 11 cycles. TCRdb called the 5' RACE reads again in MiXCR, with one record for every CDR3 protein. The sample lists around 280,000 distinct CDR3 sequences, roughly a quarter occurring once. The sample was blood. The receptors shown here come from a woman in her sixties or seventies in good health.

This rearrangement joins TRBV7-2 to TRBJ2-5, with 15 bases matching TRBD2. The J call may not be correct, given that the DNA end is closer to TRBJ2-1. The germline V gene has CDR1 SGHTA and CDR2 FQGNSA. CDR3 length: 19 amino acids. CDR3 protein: CASSLSGLAGGRYTDEQFF. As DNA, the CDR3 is TGTGCCAGCAGCTTATCGGGACTAGCGGGAGGCCGCTACACAGATGAGCAGTTCTTC.

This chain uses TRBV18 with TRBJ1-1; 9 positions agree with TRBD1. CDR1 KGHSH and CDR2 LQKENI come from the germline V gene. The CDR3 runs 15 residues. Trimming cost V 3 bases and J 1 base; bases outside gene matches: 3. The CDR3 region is CASSPSGQGNTEAFF. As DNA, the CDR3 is TGTGCCAGCTCACCGTCGGGACAGGGGAACACTGAAGCTTTCTTT.

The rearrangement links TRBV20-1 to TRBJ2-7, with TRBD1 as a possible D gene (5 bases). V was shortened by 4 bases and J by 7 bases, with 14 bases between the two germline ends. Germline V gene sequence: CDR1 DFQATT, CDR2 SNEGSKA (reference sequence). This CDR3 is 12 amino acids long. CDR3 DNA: TGCAGTGCTATAGGGGCCGGATGGGAGCAGTACTTC. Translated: CSAIGAGWEQYF.

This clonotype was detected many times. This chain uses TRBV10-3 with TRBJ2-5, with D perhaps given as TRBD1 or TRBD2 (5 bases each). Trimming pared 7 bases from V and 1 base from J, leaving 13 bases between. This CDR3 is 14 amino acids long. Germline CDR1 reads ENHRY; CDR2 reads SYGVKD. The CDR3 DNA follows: TGTGCCATCAATCAGGGAGAGGGCCAAGAGACCCAGTACTTC. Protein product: CAINQGEGQETQYF.

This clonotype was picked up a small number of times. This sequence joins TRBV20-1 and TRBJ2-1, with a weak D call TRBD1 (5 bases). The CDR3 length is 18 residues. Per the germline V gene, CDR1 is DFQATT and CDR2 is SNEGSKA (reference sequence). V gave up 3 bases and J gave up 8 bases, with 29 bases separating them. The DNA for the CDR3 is TGCAGTGCTAGTAACTCCCTTGTAGAGACATGGGGCCGAGATGAGCAGTTCTTC. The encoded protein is CSASNSLVETWGRDEQFF.

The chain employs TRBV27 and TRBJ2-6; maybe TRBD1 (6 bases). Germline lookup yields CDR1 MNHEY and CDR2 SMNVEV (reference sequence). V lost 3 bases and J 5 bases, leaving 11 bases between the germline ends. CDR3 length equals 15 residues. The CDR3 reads CASSFGQRRANVLTF. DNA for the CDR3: TGTGCCAGCAGTTTCGGACAGCGTCGGGCCAACGTCCTGACTTTC. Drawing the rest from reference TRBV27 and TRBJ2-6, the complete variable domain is EAQVTQNPRYLITVTGKKLTVTCSQNMNHEYMSWYRQDPGLGLRQIYYSMNVEVTDKGDVPEGYKVSRKEKRNFPLILESPSPNQTSLYFCASSFGQRRANVLTFGAGSRLTVL.

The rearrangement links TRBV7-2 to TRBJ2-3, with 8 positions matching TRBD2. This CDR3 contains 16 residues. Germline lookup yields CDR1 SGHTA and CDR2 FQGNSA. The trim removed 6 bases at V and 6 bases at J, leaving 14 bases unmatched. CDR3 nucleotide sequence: TGTGCCAGCAGTCTCGGGACCGGGAGGGCCAGGGATACGCAGTATTTT. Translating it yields CASSLGTGRARDTQYF.

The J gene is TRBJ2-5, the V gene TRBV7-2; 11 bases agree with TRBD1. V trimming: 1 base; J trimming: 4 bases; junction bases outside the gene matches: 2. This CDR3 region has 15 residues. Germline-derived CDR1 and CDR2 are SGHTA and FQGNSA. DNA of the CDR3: TGTGCCAGCAGCTTAGTTGGGACAGGGGGAGAGACCCAGTACTTC. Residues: CASSLVGTGGETQYF. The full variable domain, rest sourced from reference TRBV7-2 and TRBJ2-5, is GAGVSQSPSNKVTEKGKDVELRCDPISGHTALYWYRQSLGQGLEFLIYFQGNSAPDKSGLPSDRFSAERTGGSVSTLTIQRTQQEDSAVYLCASSLVGTGGETQYFGPGTRLLVL.

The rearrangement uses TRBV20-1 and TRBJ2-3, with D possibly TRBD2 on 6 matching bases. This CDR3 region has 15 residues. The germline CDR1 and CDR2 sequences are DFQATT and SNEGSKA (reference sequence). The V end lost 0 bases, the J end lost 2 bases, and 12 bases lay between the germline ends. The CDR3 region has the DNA TGCAGTGCTAGAGATCGTGCGGGGACCACAGATACGCAGTATTTT. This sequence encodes CSARDRAGTTDTQYF.

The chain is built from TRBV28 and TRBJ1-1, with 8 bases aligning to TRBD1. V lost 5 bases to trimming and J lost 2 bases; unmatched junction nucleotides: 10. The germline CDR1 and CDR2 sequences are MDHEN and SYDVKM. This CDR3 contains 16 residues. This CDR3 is CASSHGDRGRNTEAFF. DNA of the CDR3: TGTGCCAGCAGTCATGGAGACAGGGGCCGTAACACTGAAGCTTTCTTT. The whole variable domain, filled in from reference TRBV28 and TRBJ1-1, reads DVKVTQSSRYLVKRTGEKVFLECVQDMDHENMFWYRQDPGLGLRLIYFSYDVKMKEKGDIPEGYSVSREKKERFSLILESASTNQTSMYLCASSHGDRGRNTEAFFGQGTRLTVV.

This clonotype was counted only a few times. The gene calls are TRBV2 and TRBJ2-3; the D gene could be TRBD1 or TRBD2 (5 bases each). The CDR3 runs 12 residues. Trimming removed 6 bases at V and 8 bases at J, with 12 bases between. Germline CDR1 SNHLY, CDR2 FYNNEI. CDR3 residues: CASRGVGGTQYF. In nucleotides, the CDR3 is TGTGCCAGCAGGGGGGTAGGTGGTACGCAGTATTTT. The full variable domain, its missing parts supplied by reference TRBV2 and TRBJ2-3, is EPEVTQTPSHQVTQMGQEVILRCVPISNHLYFYWYRQILGQKVEFLVSFYNNEISEKSEIFDDQFSVERPDGSNFTLKIRSTKLEDSAMYFCASRGVGGTQYFGPGTRLTVL.

The DNA for the CDR3 is TGCGCCAGCAGCCGGGGAGGGAACACCGGGGAGCTGTTTTTT. Translation gives CASSRGGNTGELFF. The rearrangement joins TRBV4-1 to TRBJ2-2, with a weak D call TRBD2 (6 bases). V lost 4 bases and J 1 base, leaving 7 bases between the germline ends. Germline assignment: CDR1 MGHRA and CDR2 YSYEKL. This CDR3 region has 14 residues.

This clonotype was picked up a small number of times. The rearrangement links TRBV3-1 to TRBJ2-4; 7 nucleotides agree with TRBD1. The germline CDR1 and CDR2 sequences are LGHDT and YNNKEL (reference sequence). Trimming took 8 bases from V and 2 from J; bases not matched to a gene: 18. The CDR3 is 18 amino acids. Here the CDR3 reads CASGNDIRGRTTKNIQYF. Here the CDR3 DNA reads TGTGCCAGCGGGAATGATATTAGGGGGCGTACGACCAAAAACATTCAGTACTTC.

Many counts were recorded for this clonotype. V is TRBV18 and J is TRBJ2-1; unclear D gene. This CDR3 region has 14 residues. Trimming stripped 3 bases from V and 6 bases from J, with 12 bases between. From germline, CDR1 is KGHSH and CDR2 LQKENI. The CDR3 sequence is CASSPSLGGNEQFF. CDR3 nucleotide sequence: TGTGCCAGCTCACCCAGCCTAGGTGGCAATGAGCAGTTCTTC.

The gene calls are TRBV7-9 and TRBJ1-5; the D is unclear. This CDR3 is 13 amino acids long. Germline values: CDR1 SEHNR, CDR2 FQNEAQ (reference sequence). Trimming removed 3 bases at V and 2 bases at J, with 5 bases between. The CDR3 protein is CASSFTRNQPQHF. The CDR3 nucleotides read TGTGCCAGCAGCTTCACCCGCAATCAGCCCCAGCATTTT.

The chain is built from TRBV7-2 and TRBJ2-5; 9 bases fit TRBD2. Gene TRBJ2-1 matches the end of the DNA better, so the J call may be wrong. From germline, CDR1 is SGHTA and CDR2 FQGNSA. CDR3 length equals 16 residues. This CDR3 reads CASSLAFSGSYNEQFF. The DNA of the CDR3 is TGTGCCAGCAGCTTAGCCTTTAGCGGGAGCTACAATGAGCAGTTCTTC.

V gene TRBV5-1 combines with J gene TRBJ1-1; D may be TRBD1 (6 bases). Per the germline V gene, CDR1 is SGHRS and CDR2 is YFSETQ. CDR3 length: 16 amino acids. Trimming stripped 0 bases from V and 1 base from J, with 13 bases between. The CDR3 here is CASSLGLIGGNTEAFF. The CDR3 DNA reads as TGCGCCAGCAGCTTGGGGCTTATAGGGGGGAACACTGAAGCTTTCTTT.

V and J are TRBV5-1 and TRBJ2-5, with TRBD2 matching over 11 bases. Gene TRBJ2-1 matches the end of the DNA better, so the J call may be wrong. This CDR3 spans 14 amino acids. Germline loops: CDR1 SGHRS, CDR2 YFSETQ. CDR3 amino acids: CASSLGGLAGEQFF. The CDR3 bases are TGCGCCAGCAGCTTGGGAGGACTAGCGGGTGAGCAGTTCTTC.

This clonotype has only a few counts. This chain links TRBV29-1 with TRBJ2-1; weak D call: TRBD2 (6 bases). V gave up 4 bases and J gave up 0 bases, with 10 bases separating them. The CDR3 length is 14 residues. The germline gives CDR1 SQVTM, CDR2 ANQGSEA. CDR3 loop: CSVGSGSSYNEQFF. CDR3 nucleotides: TGCAGCGTTGGTAGCGGCTCCTCCTACAATGAGCAGTTCTTC.

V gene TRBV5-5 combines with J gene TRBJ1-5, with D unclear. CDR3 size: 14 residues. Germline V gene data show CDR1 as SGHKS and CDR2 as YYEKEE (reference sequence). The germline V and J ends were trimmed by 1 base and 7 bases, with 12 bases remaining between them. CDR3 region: CASSLLGPGQPQHF. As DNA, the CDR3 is TGTGCCAGCAGCTTGTTAGGCCCTGGGCAGCCCCAGCATTTT.

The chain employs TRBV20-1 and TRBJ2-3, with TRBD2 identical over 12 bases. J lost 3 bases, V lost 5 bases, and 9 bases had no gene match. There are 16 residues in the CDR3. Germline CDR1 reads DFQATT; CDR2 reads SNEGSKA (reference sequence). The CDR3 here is CSAGEPSGRETDTQYF. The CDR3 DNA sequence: TGCAGTGCTGGCGAACCTAGCGGGAGGGAAACAGATACGCAGTATTTT.

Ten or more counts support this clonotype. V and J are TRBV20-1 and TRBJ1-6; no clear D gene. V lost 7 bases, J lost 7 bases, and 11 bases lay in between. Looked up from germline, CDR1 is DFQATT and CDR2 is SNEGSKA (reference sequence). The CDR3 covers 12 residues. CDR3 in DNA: TGCAGTGACGGACGGTCGAATTCACCCCTCCACTTT. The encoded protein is CSDGRSNSPLHF.

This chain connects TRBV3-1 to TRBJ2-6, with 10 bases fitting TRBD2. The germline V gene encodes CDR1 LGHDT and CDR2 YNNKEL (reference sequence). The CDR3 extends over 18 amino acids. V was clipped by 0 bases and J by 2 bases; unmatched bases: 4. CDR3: CASSQDWLAGAGANVLTF. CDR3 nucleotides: TGTGCCAGCAGCCAAGATTGGCTAGCGGGAGCTGGGGCCAACGTCCTGACTTTC.

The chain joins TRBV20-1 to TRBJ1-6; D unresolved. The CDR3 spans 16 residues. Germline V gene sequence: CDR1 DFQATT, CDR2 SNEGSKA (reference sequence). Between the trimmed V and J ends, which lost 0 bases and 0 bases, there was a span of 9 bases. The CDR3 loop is CSARDGVSSYNSPLHF. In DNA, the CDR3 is TGCAGTGCTAGAGATGGAGTAAGCTCCTATAATTCACCCCTCCACTTT.

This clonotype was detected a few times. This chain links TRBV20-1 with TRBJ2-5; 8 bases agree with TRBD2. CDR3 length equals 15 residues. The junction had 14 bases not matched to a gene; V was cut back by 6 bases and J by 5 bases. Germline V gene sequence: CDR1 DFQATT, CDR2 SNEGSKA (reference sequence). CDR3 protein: CSAPLRGGVWETQYF. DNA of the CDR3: TGCAGTGCCCCTTTACGGGGGGGAGTGTGGGAGACCCAGTACTTC.

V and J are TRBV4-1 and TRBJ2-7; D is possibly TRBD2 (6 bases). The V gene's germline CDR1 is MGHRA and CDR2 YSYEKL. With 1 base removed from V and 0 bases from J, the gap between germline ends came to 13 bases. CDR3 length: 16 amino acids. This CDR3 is CASSQGGGVSSYEQYF. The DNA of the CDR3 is TGCGCCAGCAGCCAAGGTGGAGGGGTCAGCTCCTACGAGCAGTACTTC.

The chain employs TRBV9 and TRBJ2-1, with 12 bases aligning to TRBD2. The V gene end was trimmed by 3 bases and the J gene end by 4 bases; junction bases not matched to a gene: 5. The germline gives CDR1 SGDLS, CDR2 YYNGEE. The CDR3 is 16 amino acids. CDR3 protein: CASSELAGGPYNEQFF. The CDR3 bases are TGTGCCAGCAGCGAACTAGCGGGAGGACCGTACAATGAGCAGTTCTTC. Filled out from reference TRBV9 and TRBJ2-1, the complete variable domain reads DSGVTQTPKHLITATGQRVTLRCSPRSGDLSVYWYQQSLDQGLQFLIQYYNGEERAKGNILERFSAQQFPDLHSELNLSSLELGDSALYFCASSELAGGPYNEQFFGPGTRLTVL.

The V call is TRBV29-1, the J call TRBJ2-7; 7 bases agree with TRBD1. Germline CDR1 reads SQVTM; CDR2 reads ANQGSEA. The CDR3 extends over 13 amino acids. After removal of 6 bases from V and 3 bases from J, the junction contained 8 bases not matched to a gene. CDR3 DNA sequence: TGCAGCGTCCGGACAGGCATCAACTACGAGCAGTACTTC. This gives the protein CSVRTGINYEQYF.

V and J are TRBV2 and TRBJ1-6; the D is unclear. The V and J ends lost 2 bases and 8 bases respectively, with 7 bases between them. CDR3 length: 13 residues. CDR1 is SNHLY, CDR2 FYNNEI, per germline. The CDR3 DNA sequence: TGTGCCAGCAGTGAACTGGGCGATTCACCCCTCCACTTT. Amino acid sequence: CASSELGDSPLHF.

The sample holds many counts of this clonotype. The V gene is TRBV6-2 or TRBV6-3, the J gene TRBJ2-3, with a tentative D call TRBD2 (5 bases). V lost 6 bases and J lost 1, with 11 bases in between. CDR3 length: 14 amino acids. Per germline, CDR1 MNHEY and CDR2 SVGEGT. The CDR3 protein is CASSVPGGTDTQYF. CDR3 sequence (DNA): TGTGCCAGCAGCGTACCCGGGGGCACAGATACGCAGTATTTT.

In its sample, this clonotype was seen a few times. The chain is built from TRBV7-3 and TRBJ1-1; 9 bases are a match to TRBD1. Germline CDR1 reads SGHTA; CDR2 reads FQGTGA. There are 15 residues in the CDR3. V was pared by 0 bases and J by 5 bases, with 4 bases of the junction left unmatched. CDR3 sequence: CASSLTGQGRTEAFF. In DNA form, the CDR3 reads TGTGCCAGCAGCTTAACGGGACAGGGACGGACTGAAGCTTTCTTT.

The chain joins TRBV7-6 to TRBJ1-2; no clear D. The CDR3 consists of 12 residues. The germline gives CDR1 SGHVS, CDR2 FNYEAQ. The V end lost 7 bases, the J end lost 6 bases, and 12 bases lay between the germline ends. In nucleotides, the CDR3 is TGTGCCAGCAACTCCCGGACGGATGGCTACACCTTC. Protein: CASNSRTDGYTF.